This T cell receptor (beta chain) is from a study of cytomegalovirus exposure and HLA in healthy donors. The study, taken as a whole, reports: The study labeled roughly 160 TCR beta chains cytomegalovirus-associated.

V was trimmed by 4 bases and J by 8 bases, leaving 11 bases between them. This CDR3 has 12 amino acids. Germline V CDR1 and CDR2: SGHTA, FQGNSA. The study ran its PCR with 60 Vbeta and 13 Jbeta primers. Generated by immunoSEQ multiplex PCR, the TCRdb table keeps only in-frame clones and is missing some. The sample carries about 110,000 clones, roughly 71% recorded once. About this clone: What it binds is not known.

The rearrangement uses TRBV7-2 and TRBJ1-1; D is uncertain. The TCR comes from a woman aged 70-85 years in good health and CMV-seropositive. The sequencing input was PBMCs. CDR3 loop: CASSSYIGEAFF. The DNA of the CDR3 is TGTGCCAGCAGCTCCTATATCGGGGAAGCTTTCTTT. Filled out from reference TRBV7-2 and TRBJ1-1, the complete variable domain reads GAGVSQSPSNKVTEKGKDVELRCDPISGHTALYWYRQSLGQGLEFLIYFQGNSAPDKSGLPSDRFSAERTGGSVSTLTIQRTQQEDSAVYLCASSSYIGEAFFGQGTRLTVV.